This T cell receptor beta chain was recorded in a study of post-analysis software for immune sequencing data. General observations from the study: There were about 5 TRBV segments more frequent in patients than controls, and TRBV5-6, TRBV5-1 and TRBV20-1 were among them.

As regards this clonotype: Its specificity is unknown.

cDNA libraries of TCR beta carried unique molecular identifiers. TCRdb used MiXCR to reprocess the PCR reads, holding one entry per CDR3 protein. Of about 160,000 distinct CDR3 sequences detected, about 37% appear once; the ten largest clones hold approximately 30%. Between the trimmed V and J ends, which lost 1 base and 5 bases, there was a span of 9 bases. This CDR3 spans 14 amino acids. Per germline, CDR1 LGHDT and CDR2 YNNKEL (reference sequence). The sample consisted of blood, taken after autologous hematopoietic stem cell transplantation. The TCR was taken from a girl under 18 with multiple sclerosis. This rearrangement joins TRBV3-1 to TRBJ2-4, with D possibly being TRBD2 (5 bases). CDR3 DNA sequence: TGTGCCAGCAGCCAAGGGCTAGCTGAAAACATTCAGTACTTC. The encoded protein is CASSQGLAENIQYF. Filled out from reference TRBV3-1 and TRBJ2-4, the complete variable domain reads DTAVSQTPKYLVTQMGNDKSIKCEQNLGHDTMYWYKQDSKKFLKIMFSYNNKELIINETVPNRFSPKSPDKAHLNLHINSLELGDSAVYFCASSQGLAENIQYFGAGTRLSVL.